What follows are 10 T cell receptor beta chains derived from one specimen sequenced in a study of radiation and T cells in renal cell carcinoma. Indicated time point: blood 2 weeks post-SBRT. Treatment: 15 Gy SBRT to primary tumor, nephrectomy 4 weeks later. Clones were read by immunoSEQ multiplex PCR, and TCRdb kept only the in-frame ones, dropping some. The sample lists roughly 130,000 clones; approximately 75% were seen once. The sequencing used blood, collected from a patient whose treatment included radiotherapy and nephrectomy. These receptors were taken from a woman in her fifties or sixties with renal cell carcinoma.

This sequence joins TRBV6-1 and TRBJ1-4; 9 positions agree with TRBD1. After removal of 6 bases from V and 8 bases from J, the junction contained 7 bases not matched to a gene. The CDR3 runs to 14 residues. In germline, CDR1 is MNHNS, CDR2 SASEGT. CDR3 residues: CASRQDRGREKLFF. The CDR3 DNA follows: TGTGCCAGCAGACAGGACAGGGGTCGGGAAAAACTGTTTTTT.

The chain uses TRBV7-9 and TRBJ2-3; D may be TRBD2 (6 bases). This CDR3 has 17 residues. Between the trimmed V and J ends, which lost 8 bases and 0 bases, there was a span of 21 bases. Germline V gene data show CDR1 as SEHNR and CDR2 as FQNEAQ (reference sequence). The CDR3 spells CASGGMRASQSTDTQYF. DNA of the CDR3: TGTGCCAGCGGCGGGATGAGGGCTAGCCAGAGCACAGATACGCAGTATTTT.

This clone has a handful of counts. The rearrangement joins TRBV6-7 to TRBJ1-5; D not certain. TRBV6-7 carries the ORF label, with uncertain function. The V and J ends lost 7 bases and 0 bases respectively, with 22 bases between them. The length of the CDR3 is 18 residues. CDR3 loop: CASTLDGQEAYSNQPQHF. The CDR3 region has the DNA TGTGCCAGCACTCTAGATGGGCAGGAGGCCTATAGCAATCAGCCCCAGCATTTT.

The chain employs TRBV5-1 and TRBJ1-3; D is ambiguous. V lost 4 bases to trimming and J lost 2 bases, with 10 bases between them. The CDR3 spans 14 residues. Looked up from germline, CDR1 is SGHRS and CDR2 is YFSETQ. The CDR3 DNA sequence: TGCGCCAGCAGCATCAGTGGAACTGGAAACACCATATATTTT. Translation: CASSISGTGNTIYF.

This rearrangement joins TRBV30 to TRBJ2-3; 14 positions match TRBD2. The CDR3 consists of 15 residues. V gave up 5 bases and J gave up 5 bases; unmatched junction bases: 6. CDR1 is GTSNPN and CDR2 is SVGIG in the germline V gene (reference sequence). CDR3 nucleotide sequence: TGTGCCTGGGGGCCGACTAGCGGGAGGGGAGATACGCAGTATTTT. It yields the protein CAWGPTSGRGDTQYF.

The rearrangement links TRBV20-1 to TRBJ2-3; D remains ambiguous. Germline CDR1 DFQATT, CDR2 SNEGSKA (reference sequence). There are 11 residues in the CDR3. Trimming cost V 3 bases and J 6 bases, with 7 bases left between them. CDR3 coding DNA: TGCAGTGCTAGCAAGAGCGATACGCAGTATTTT. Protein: CSASKSDTQYF.

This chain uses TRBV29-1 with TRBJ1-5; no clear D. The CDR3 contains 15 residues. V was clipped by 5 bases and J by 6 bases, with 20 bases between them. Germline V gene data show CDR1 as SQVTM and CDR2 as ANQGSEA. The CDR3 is CSVILGRSIGQPQHF. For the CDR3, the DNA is TGCAGCGTTATCTTGGGTAGATCTATTGGTCAGCCCCAGCATTTT.

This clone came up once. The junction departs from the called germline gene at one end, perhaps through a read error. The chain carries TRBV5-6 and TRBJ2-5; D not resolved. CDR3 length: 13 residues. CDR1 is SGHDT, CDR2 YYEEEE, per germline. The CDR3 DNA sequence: TGTGCCAGCAGTTTGGGAAACCAAGAGACCCAGTACTTC. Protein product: CASSLGNQETQYF.

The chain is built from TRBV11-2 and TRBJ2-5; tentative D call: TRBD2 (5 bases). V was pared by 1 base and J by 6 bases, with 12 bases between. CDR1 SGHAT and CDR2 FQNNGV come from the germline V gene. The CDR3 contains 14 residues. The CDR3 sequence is CASSLAEVTKTQYF. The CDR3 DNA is TGTGCCAGCAGCTTAGCGGAGGTAACAAAGACCCAGTACTTC.

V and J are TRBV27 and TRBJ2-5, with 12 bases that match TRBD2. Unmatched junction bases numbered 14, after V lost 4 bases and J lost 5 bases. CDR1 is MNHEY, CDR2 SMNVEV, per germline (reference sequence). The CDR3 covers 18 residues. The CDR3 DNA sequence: TGTGCCAGCAGTTGGCGCGGACTAGCGGGAAATAGTGGGGAGACCCAGTACTTC. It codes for CASSWRGLAGNSGETQYF.